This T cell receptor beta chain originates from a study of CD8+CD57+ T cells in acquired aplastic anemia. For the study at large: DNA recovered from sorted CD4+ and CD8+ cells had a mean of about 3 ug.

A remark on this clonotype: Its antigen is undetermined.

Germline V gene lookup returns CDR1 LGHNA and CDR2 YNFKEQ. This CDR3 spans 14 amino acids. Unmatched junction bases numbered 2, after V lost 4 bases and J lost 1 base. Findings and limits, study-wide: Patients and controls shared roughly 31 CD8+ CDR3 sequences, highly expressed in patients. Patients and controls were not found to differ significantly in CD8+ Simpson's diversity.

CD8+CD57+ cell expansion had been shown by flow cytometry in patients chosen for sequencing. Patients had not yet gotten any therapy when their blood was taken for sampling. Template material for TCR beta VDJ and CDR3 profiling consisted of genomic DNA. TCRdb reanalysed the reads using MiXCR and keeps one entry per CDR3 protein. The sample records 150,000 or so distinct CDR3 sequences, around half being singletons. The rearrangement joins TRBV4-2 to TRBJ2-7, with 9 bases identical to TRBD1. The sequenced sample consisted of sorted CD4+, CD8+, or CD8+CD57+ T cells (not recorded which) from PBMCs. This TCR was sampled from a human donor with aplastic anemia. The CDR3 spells CASSRTGESYEQYF. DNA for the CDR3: TGTGCCAGCAGCCGGACAGGGGAATCCTACGAGCAGTACTTC.